This T cell receptor beta chain was recovered during a study of T cell responses to AZD1222 COVID-19 vaccine. General study points: Two AZD1222 administrations were followed by greater Spike-specific TCR breadth and depth. No repertoire was sampled before or during the peak T cell response, only after it.

A single count supports this clone. Its antigen is still unknown. Data came from immunoSEQ multiplex PCR; TCRdb stores just in-frame clones and leaves some out. Seen here are around 140,000 clones, about 91% observed once, and the top ten hold about 10%. In germline, CDR1 is SGHRS, CDR2 YFSETQ. This CDR3 has 13 residues. Trimming removed 3 bases from V and 8 bases from J; junction bases left unmatched: 1. Pooled together were second doses at about 4 or about 12 weeks. This receptor was identified in an adult who received the AZD1222 COVID-19 vaccine. The material was peripheral blood, obtained 28 days after the second AZD1222 dose. J is TRBJ2-1 and V is TRBV5-1, with 11 positions matching TRBD1. The CDR3, as DNA: TGCGCCAGCAGCTGGACAGGGGGCGATGAGCAGTTCTTC. Its translation: CASSWTGGDEQFF.